This T cell receptor (beta chain) derives from a study of radiation and T cells in renal cell carcinoma. CDR3 length: 13 residues. Trimming took 5 bases from V and 8 from J, leaving 15 bases between them. Germline lookup yields CDR1 MRHNA and CDR2 SNTAGT. Documented time point: blood 2 weeks post-SBRT. Documented treatment: 15 Gy SBRT to primary tumor, nephrectomy 4 weeks later. TCRdb's copy holds only in-frame clones and misses some; the assay was immunoSEQ multiplex PCR. This sample has 120,000 or so clones, with over 75% found just once. General study findings and limits: Pretreatment tumor biopsies were lacking, so baseline clonotypes are unknown. In blood, top tumor clones expanded by 2 weeks, shrinking by 4.

With respect to this clone: No antigen is known for it.

The chain has TRBV6-4 and TRBJ1-2; D is possibly TRBD1 (6 bases). The sample in question was blood, obtained from a patient whose treatment included radiotherapy and nephrectomy. This receptor was obtained from a man aged 50-59 years with renal cell carcinoma. CDR3 protein: CASSLTGKGGYTF. The CDR3 region has the DNA TGTGCCAGCAGTTTAACAGGGAAGGGCGGCTACACCTTC.